The 17 T cell receptor beta chains below were found in one sample sequenced in a study of tumor-infiltrating lymphocytes in primary liver carcinoma. The study co-extracted DNA and RNA from around 18-30 mg of unsorted bulk tissue. Total RNA amounting to roughly 450 ng was the source from which TCR beta cDNA was made with a constant-region primer. For TCR beta, libraries were produced by three nested multiplex PCR rounds using slightly modified ARM-PCR. Investigators reported that the first two PCR rounds, at roughly 10 cycles each, used TRBV1-TRBV30 forward primers with a C-beta reverse primer. From the multiplex PCR reads, TCRdb called clonotypes with MiXCR, one entry per CDR3 protein. Among fewer than 90,000 distinct CDR3 sequences listed, more than 65% were seen once. Sequenced: liver tumor tissue from sampling region 1. Noted subset: tumor region T1, superior pole. The receptors stem from a man in his forties with primary liver carcinoma and hepatitis B virus infection.

About this clonotype itself: It is likely a read error, because the conserved phenylalanine at the end of the CDR3 is missing. The V and J genes are TRBV11-1 and TRBJ2-7; tentative D call: TRBD1 (5 bases). Germline values: CDR1 SGHAT, CDR2 FQDESV (reference sequence). There are 16 residues in the CDR3. The V end was cut by 9 bases, the J end by 5 bases, with 26 bases between. The CDR3 DNA reads TGTGCCAGTAGCCTATCCGGTGTGGGGCGCGGAGACGAGCAGTACTTA. The encoded protein is CASSLSGVGRGDEQYL.

CDR3 amino acids: CSLLGAEAFF. CDR3 coding DNA: TGCAGCCTTCTCGGCGCTGAAGCTTTCTTT. The chain has TRBV29-1 and TRBJ1-1; D remains unclear. CDR1 and CDR2 (germline): SQVTM, ANQGSEA. The CDR3 has 10 residues. V was trimmed by 8 bases and J by 6 bases, leaving 10 bases between them.

Regarding this clonotype: The conserved closing phenylalanine or tryptophan is absent in this CDR3, likely reflecting a read error. The genes are TRBV6-1 and TRBJ1-2; D perhaps matches TRBD1 (5 bases). The germline V gene encodes CDR1 MNHNS and CDR2 SASEGT. The length of the CDR3 is 13 residues. V dropped 10 bases and J dropped 3 bases, with 15 bases sitting between them. Written as DNA, the CDR3 is TGTGCCACCTCCCGGGACGGATACTATGGCTACACCATC. Its translation: CATSRDGYYGYTI.

The rearrangement uses TRBV29-1 and TRBJ2-7; D remains ambiguous. The CDR3 runs 13 residues. In germline, CDR1 is SQVTM, CDR2 ANQGSEA. In nucleotides, the CDR3 is TGCAATGCCGGAGTCCTCGGCGCCTACGAGCAGTACTTC. Its translation is CNAGVLGAYEQYF.

This clonotype came up a few times. Mismatch with germline at one junction end may stem from a read error. The CDR3 here is CASSVLRAPNYEQHF. CDR3 DNA: TGTGCCAGCAGCGTCCTGCGGGCCCCGAACTACGAGCAGCACTTC. The chain links TRBV11-1 to TRBJ2-7; maybe TRBD2 (5 bases). Looked up from germline, CDR1 is SGHAT and CDR2 is FQDESV (reference sequence). CDR3 length: 15 amino acids.

Concerning this clonotype itself: At one end the junction does not follow the germline gene, possibly because of a read error. The genes are TRBV12-3 or TRBV12-4 and TRBJ2-3, with D maybe TRBD2 (5 bases). The CDR3 consists of 15 residues. The CDR3 sequence: CASSLPSRFGDKQYF. The DNA for the CDR3 is TGTGCCAGCAGTCTACCTAGCCGGTTTGGTGATAAGCAGTATTTT.

Worth noting for this clonotype: At one boundary the junction diverges from the germline segment, which might be a read error. The rearrangement links TRBV7-9 to TRBJ1-5; tentatively, D is TRBD1 (5 bases). Germline V gene sequence: CDR1 SEHNR, CDR2 FQNEAQ (reference sequence). The CDR3 is 15 residues long. CDR3 DNA sequence: TGTGTCAGCAGCTTCAGCGGGGGTTTGGATCAGCCCCAGCATTTT. This codes for CVSSFSGGLDQPQHF.

This clonotype has at least ten counts. The chain carries TRBV7-9 and TRBJ1-1, with D maybe TRBD1 (6 bases). Looked up from germline, CDR1 is SEHNR and CDR2 is FQNEAQ (reference sequence). Trimming shortened V by 5 bases and J by 0 bases, and 13 bases separated the two germline ends. There are 15 residues in the CDR3. As DNA, the CDR3 is TGTGCCAGCAGCCCTCAGGGGCTAATGAACACTGAAGCTTTCTTT. It yields the protein CASSPQGLMNTEAFF.

This chain links TRBV12-3 or TRBV12-4 with TRBJ2-1; perhaps D is TRBD1 or TRBD2 (5 bases each). The CDR3 is 14 residues long. V lost 9 bases, J lost 9 bases, and 21 bases lay in between. The DNA of the CDR3 is TGTGCCAGTACCACAGGTCAGAGGGGTAGTGAGCAGTTCTTC. Translation gives CASTTGQRGSEQFF.

This clonotype showed up many times. This chain joins TRBV7-8 and TRBJ2-7, with a tentative D call TRBD2 (7 bases). The CDR3 is 17 amino acids. Germline V gene sequence: CDR1 SGHVS, CDR2 FQNEAQ. V was cut by 3 bases and J by 3 bases, with 21 bases left in between. CDR3 protein: CASSFSGRQAGSYEQYF. The DNA for the CDR3 is TGTGCCAGCAGCTTTAGCGGGCGACAGGCCGGGAGCTACGAGCAGTACTTC.

This clonotype is medium-sized in the sample. The rearrangement links TRBV11-2 to TRBJ1-5; TRBD1 matches 8 bases. The CDR3 has 15 amino acids. Germline CDR1 SGHAT, CDR2 FQNNGV. The V and J ends lost 5 bases and 0 bases, in that order; junction bases with no gene match: 3. This chain's CDR3 is CASSLTGGSNQPQHF. The CDR3 DNA is TGTGCCAGCAGCCTTACAGGGGGTAGCAATCAGCCCCAGCATTTT.

As regards this clonotype: A read error may produce the germline difference seen at one junction end. V usage is TRBV11-2 and J usage is TRBJ2-7, with TRBD1 matching 9 bases. CDR3 length equals 15 residues. The germline CDR1 and CDR2 sequences are SGHAT and FQNNGV. The CDR3 reads CVSSSTGGRRYGQYF. The CDR3 bases are TGTGTCAGCAGTTCTACAGGGGGCCGGAGGTACGGGCAGTACTTC.

This clonotype came up many times. The chain has TRBV6-6 and TRBJ2-3; 10 nucleotides match TRBD1. This CDR3 is built from 18 residues. Per germline, CDR1 MNHNY and CDR2 SVGAGI (reference sequence). The trim removed 0 bases at V and 2 bases at J, leaving 8 bases unmatched. The CDR3: CASSYSTGGLLYTDTQYF. The CDR3, as DNA: TGTGCCAGCAGTTACTCGACAGGGGGCCTATTATACACAGATACGCAGTATTTT.

In the case of this clonotype: Relative to the germline gene, one junction end is altered; a read error may explain this. The chain employs TRBV5-1 and TRBJ2-5, with a possible D match to TRBD2 (5 bases). Germline values: CDR1 SGHRS, CDR2 YFSETQ. This CDR3 has 10 residues. The CDR3 DNA is TGCGTCAGCGGCGAGGAGACTCAGTACTTC. Encoded protein: CVSGEETQYF.

This clonotype has a count of ten or more. This chain connects TRBV6-5 to TRBJ2-5, with D hard to call. Trimming left V 6 bases short and J 2 bases short, with 13 bases between. Germline values: CDR1 MNHEY, CDR2 SVGAGI. The CDR3 has 14 amino acids. CDR3 coding DNA: TGTGCCAGCAGATCCTCACCCCTACAAGAGACCCAGTACTTC. This encodes CASRSSPLQETQYF.

This clonotype was observed a single time. A much larger clone differs by one base, so this may be a read error. The gene calls are TRBV6-4 and TRBJ2-1, with D uncertain. There are 13 residues in the CDR3. Per germline, CDR1 MRHNA and CDR2 SNTAGT. CDR3: CVSSDSEHNEQFF. Here the CDR3 DNA reads TGTGTCAGCAGTGACTCGGAGCACAATGAGCAGTTCTTC.

The CDR3 DNA reads TGCAGCGCTATAATAGCGGGAGGGCCCTACGAGCAGTACTTC. Translation gives CSAIIAGGPYEQYF. The chain joins TRBV29-1 to TRBJ2-7, with 11 bases fitting TRBD2. After removal of 7 bases from V and 2 bases from J, the junction contained 7 bases not matched to a gene. CDR1 SQVTM and CDR2 ANQGSEA come from the germline V gene. The CDR3 runs to 14 residues.